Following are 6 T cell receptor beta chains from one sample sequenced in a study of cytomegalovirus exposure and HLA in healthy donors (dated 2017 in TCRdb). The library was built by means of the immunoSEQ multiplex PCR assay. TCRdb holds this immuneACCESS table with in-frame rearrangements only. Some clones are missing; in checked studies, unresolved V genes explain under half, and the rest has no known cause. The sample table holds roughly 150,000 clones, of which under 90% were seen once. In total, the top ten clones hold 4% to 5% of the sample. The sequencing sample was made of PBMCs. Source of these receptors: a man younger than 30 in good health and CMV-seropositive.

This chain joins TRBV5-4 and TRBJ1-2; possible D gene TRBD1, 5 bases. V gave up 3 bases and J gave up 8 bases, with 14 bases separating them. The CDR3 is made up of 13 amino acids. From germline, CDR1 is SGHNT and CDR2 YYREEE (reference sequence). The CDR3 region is CASSYGGENGYTF. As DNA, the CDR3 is TGTGCCAGCAGCTATGGGGGGGAGAACGGCTACACCTTC.

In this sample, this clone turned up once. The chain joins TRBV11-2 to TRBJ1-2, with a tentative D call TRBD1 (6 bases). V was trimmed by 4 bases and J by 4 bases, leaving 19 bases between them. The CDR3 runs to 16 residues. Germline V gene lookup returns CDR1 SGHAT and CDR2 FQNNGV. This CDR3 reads CASSSYQQGVSYGYTF. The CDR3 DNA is TGTGCCAGCAGCTCATACCAACAGGGAGTCAGCTATGGCTACACCTTC.

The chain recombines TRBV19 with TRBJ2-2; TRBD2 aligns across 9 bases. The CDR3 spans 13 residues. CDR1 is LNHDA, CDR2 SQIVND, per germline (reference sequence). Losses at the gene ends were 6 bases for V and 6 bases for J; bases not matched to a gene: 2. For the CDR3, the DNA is TGTGCCAGTAGAGCGGGAGGAGCCGGGGAGCTGTTTTTT. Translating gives CASRAGGAGELFF.

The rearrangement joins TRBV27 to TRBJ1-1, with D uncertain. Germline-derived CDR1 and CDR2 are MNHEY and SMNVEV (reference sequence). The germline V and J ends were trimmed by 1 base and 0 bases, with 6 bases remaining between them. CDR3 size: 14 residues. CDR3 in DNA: TGTGCCAGCAGTTTATATTCATTGAACACTGAAGCTTTCTTT. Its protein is CASSLYSLNTEAFF.

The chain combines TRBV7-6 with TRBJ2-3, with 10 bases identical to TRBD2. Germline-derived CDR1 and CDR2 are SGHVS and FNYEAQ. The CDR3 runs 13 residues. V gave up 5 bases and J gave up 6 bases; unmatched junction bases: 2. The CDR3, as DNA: TGTGCCAGCAGCCGGGGACTAGCGGATACGCAGTATTTT. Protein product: CASSRGLADTQYF.

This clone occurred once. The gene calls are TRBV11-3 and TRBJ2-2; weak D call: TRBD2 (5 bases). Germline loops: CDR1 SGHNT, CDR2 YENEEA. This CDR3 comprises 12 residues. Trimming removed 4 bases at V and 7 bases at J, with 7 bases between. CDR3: CASSSRGGELFF. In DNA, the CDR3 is TGTGCCAGCAGCTCCCGGGGCGGGGAGCTGTTTTTT.